Below, 2 T cell receptor beta chains from the same sample are listed, as sequenced in a study of blood T cell repertoires in COVID-19. Sequencing was performed with immunoSEQ multiplex PCR; in TCRdb, only in-frame clones are kept and a portion is missing. Among fewer than 250,000 clones listed, around nine tenths were seen once. The sample comprised peripheral blood. The receptor source for this set is a woman aged 55-70 years with acute or convalescent COVID-19.

The chain carries TRBV5-6 and TRBJ1-3; 8 bases line up with TRBD1. The CDR3 loop spans 16 amino acids. Germline V gene data show CDR1 as SGHDT and CDR2 as YYEEEE. Trimming took 4 bases from V and 0 from J; bases not matched to a gene: 6. The CDR3 region is CASSRRTGSSGNTIYF. In nucleotides, the CDR3 is TGTGCCAGCAGCCGACGGACAGGGAGCTCTGGAAACACCATATATTTT.

The chain employs TRBV14 and TRBJ1-4; D gene ambiguous. The CDR3 totals 18 residues. V lost 1 base and J 1 base, leaving 16 bases between the germline ends. CDR1 and CDR2 from the germline V gene are SGHDN and FVKESK. CDR3 nucleotides: TGTGCCAGCAGCCAAGGATTTCCGGCGACACAAACTAATGAAAAACTGTTTTTT. This sequence encodes CASSQGFPATQTNEKLFF. Drawing the rest from reference TRBV14 and TRBJ1-4, the complete variable domain is EAGVTQFPSHSVIEKGQTVTLRCDPISGHDNLYWYRRVMGKEIKFLLHFVKESKQDESGMPNNRFLAERTGGTYSTLKVQPAELEDSGVYFCASSQGFPATQTNEKLFFGSGTQLSVL.